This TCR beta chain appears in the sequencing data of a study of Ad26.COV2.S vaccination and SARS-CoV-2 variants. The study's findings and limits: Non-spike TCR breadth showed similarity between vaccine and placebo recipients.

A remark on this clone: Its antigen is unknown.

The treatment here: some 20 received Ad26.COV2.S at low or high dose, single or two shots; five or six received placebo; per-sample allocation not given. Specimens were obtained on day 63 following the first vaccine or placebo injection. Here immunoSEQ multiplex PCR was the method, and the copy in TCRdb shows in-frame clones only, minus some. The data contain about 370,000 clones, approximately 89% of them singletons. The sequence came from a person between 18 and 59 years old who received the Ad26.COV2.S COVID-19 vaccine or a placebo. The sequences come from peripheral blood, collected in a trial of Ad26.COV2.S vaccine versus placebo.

The CDR3 nucleotides are TGTGCCACCATTCCACTCACGAGCCTAGCGGGATACGGGGAGACCCAGTACTTC. It translates to CATIPLTSLAGYGETQYF. The chain links TRBV24-1 to TRBJ2-5; 9 nucleotides line up with TRBD2. J gave up 5 bases and V 8 bases, and 20 bases lay outside the gene matches. The germline gives CDR1 KGHDR, CDR2 SFDVKD. CDR3 size: 18 residues.